One sample yielded the 26 T cell receptor beta chains listed below, sequenced in a study of molecular identifiers for immune sequencing clone quantification. TCRdb ran MiXCR on the PCR reads and lists one entry per CDR3 protein. Counted here are 550,000 to 750,000 distinct CDR3 sequences, less than 20% occurring once; the ten biggest clones make up around 0.86%. The sequenced sample consisted of naive CD8+ T cells from blood, with Jurkat cell RNA spiked in. Subset: FACS-sorted CD8+CD4-CCR7+CD45RA+ naive T cells. The receptors come from a human donor in good health. Some libraries in this study had Jurkat cell RNA spiked in.

V is TRBV10-3 and J is TRBJ2-1; 9 positions match TRBD1. The CDR3 is made up of 16 amino acids. Trimming at V came to 4 bases and at J to 0 bases, leaving 4 bases not matched to a gene. Germline CDR1 reads ENHRY; CDR2 reads SYGVKD. The CDR3 loop reads CAISGLGQGSYNEQFF. DNA for the CDR3: TGTGCCATCAGTGGGTTGGGACAGGGCTCCTACAATGAGCAGTTCTTC.

To note about this clonotype: This may be a read error, as it is one base from a much larger clone. This sequence joins TRBV12-3 or TRBV12-4 and TRBJ1-1; D not resolved. V lost 6 bases to trimming and J lost 1 base, with 15 bases between them. The CDR3 runs to 15 residues. CDR3 amino acids: CASRTGKQTNTEAFF. CDR3 DNA: TGTGCCAGCAGAACGGGAAAGCAGACGAACACTGAAGCTTTCTTT.

The rearrangement uses TRBV12-3 or TRBV12-4 and TRBJ2-7; a possible D gene is TRBD1 (6 bases). This CDR3 spans 14 amino acids. The germline V and J ends were trimmed by 6 bases and 5 bases, with 17 bases remaining between them. The CDR3 nucleotides read TGTGCCAGCAGCCGCCCCCACAGGGCCCACGAGCAGTACTTC. This codes for CASSRPHRAHEQYF.

This clonotype was recorded a few times. V and J are TRBV9 and TRBJ2-1; possible D gene TRBD2, 7 bases. V was shortened by 2 bases and J by 6 bases, with 15 bases between the two germline ends. In germline, CDR1 is SGDLS, CDR2 YYNGEE. The CDR3 is 15 residues long. Written as DNA, the CDR3 is TGTGCCAGCAGCGTTTGGGGGGGGGGCGGCAATGAGCAGTTCTTC. Its translation is CASSVWGGGGNEQFF.

The rearrangement joins TRBV20-1 to TRBJ2-2, with a weak D call TRBD1 (5 bases). The CDR3 length is 14 residues. The V gene lost 7 bases and the J gene lost 5 bases, with 17 bases spanning the gap. CDR1 and CDR2 (germline): DFQATT, SNEGSKA (reference sequence). CDR3 sequence: CSVPRMDTTGELFF. CDR3 sequence (DNA): TGCAGTGTTCCGCGTATGGACACTACCGGGGAGCTGTTTTTT.

This clonotype was recorded at least ten times. The gene calls are TRBV2 and TRBJ2-3, with 12 bases aligning to TRBD2. The CDR3 length is 17 residues. After removal of 2 bases from V and 6 bases from J, the junction contained 9 bases not matched to a gene. Germline V CDR1 and CDR2: SNHLY, FYNNEI. DNA of the CDR3: TGTGCCAGCAGTGAAAGCCGTCTAGCGGGGGGGCTTGATACGCAGTATTTT. Protein sequence: CASSESRLAGGLDTQYF. Together with reference TRBV2 and TRBJ2-3, the CDR3 gives the full variable domain: EPEVTQTPSHQVTQMGQEVILRCVPISNHLYFYWYRQILGQKVEFLVSFYNNEISEKSEIFDDQFSVERPDGSNFTLKIRSTKLEDSAMYFCASSESRLAGGLDTQYFGPGTRLTVL.

Ten or more counts support this clonotype. The gene calls are TRBV19 and TRBJ2-7; TRBD1 matches 9 bases. This CDR3 comprises 15 residues. Per the germline V gene, CDR1 is LNHDA and CDR2 is SQIVND (reference sequence). Trimming at V came to 6 bases and at J to 1 base, leaving 7 bases not matched to a gene. CDR3 bases: TGTGCCAGTAGCCCGGGACAGGGAATTTCCTACGAGCAGTACTTC. Its protein is CASSPGQGISYEQYF.

This clonotype was observed a few times. A much larger clone lies one base from this, so it may be a read error. The chain carries TRBV7-2 and TRBJ1-1; possible D gene TRBD1, 6 bases. The CDR3 length is 16 residues. CDR1 and CDR2 (germline): SGHTA, FQGNSA. Trimming pared 6 bases from V and 0 bases from J, leaving 17 bases between. The CDR3 loop reads CASRQIEQGMNTEAFF. CDR3 DNA: TGTGCCAGCAGACAAATCGAACAGGGAATGAACACTGAAGCTTTCTTT.

In its sample, this clonotype was seen many times. The chain links TRBV9 to TRBJ2-3; perhaps TRBD1 as D (6 bases). Germline CDR1 reads SGDLS; CDR2 reads YYNGEE. The CDR3 consists of 15 residues. V was shortened by 4 bases and J by 0 bases, with 12 bases between the two germline ends. CDR3 loop: CASSPRTASTDTQYF. The CDR3 nucleotides are TGTGCCAGCAGCCCCCGGACAGCAAGCACAGATACGCAGTATTTT.

As regards this clonotype: At one of its ends the junction is not consistent with the germline gene, which may arise from a read error. The V and J genes are TRBV19 and TRBJ1-1; possibly TRBD1 for D (5 bases). The CDR3 length is 14 residues. Germline V lookup: CDR1 LNHDA, CDR2 SQIVND (reference sequence). The CDR3 is CASSVWGANTEAFF. The CDR3 DNA follows: TGTGCCAGTAGTGTTTGGGGCGCGAACACTGAAGCTTTCTTC.

This clonotype was observed many times. The chain is built from TRBV15 and TRBJ1-3; TRBD1 matches 9 bases. The V and J ends lost 1 base and 10 bases, in that order; junction bases with no gene match: 11. The CDR3 covers 16 residues. Germline loops: CDR1 LNHNV, CDR2 YYDKDF (reference sequence). Here the CDR3 reads CATSRVHSRDRETIYF. DNA for the CDR3: TGTGCCACCAGCAGAGTTCACTCCCGGGACAGGGAAACCATATATTTT. Together with reference TRBV15 and TRBJ1-3, the CDR3 gives the full variable domain: DAMVIQNPRYQVTQFGKPVTLSCSQTLNHNVMYWYQQKSSQAPKLLFHYYDKDFNNEADTPDNFQSRRPNTSFCFLDIRSPGLGDTAMYLCATSRVHSRDRETIYFGEGSWLTVV.

This clonotype has ten or more counts. This chain joins TRBV28 and TRBJ2-5, with 12 bases identical to TRBD2. The CDR3 is 15 amino acids. Germline CDR1 and CDR2: MDHEN and SYDVKM. Unmatched junction bases numbered 1, after V lost 3 bases and J lost 2 bases. CDR3 region: CASSFLAGGQETQYF. Written as DNA, the CDR3 is TGTGCCAGCAGTTTCCTAGCGGGAGGGCAAGAGACCCAGTACTTC.

This clonotype was picked up many times. The V call is TRBV30, the J call TRBJ2-2; perhaps TRBD1 as D (5 bases). Trimming pared 6 bases from V and 1 base from J, leaving 9 bases between. Germline V gene sequence: CDR1 GTSNPN, CDR2 SVGIG (reference sequence). The CDR3 contains 13 residues. CDR3 region: CACPTENTGELFF. The CDR3 DNA reads as TGTGCCTGCCCGACAGAGAACACCGGGGAGCTGTTTTTT.

At least ten counts were recorded for this clonotype. The chain links TRBV7-2 to TRBJ2-1; 7 bases map to TRBD2. The CDR3 is made up of 18 amino acids. The germline gives CDR1 SGHTA, CDR2 FQGNSA. The V gene end was trimmed by 1 base and the J gene end by 4 bases; junction bases not matched to a gene: 13. The CDR3 region has the DNA TGTGCCAGCAGCTTAGTTCCGGGGCGGGAGCCCCAGTACAATGAGCAGTTCTTC. It translates to CASSLVPGREPQYNEQFF.

There are many counts of this clonotype. The V and J genes are TRBV3-1 and TRBJ2-7; 11 bases fit TRBD1. The CDR3 is 15 residues long. V lost 2 bases to trimming and J lost 5 bases; unmatched junction nucleotides: 5. Germline loops: CDR1 LGHDT, CDR2 YNNKEL (reference sequence). CDR3 bases: TGTGCCAGCAGCCAATTGGACAGGGGGCCCAACGAGCAGTACTTC. The encoded protein is CASSQLDRGPNEQYF.

The table lists this clonotype with many counts. The chain links TRBV7-3 to TRBJ2-7; D ambiguous. V was clipped by 4 bases and J by 5 bases, with 18 bases between them. The CDR3 runs to 15 residues. In germline, CDR1 is SGHTA, CDR2 FQGTGA. The CDR3 region has the DNA TGTGCCAGCAGCTGGACCAACGGAGTAAGGGACGAGCAGTACTTC. It translates to CASSWTNGVRDEQYF.

This clonotype has ten or more counts. The chain is built from TRBV20-1 and TRBJ2-7; D is uncertain. The CDR3 consists of 16 residues. V was trimmed by 1 base and J by 0 bases, leaving 16 bases between them. Per germline, CDR1 DFQATT and CDR2 SNEGSKA (reference sequence). The CDR3 is CSARGEISPSSYEQYF. CDR3 DNA: TGCAGTGCTAGAGGAGAAATCTCCCCGAGCTCCTACGAGCAGTACTTC.

The table lists this clonotype with a few counts. The chain links TRBV6-2 or TRBV6-3 to TRBJ1-5; 11 positions agree with TRBD1. Trimming took 4 bases from V and 0 from J; bases not matched to a gene: 17. In germline, CDR1 is MNHEY, CDR2 SVGEGT. This CDR3 contains 21 residues. CDR3 in DNA: TGTGCCAGCAGTTTAACGACGAGGACAGGGGGCTTCTCTTATAGCAATCAGCCCCAGCATTTT. It specifies CASSLTTRTGGFSYSNQPQHF.

This clonotype was detected a few times. The chain employs TRBV30 and TRBJ1-2; TRBD1 might be the D (5 bases). This CDR3 has 13 residues. Germline lookup yields CDR1 GTSNPN and CDR2 SVGIG (reference sequence). V lost 0 bases and J lost 8, with 13 bases in between. The CDR3 nucleotides read TGTGCCTGGAGTGTAGGGCTCCGGGACGGCTACACCTTC. Translation gives CAWSVGLRDGYTF.

J is TRBJ2-3 and V is TRBV20-1; 12 bases are a match to TRBD2. The V gene's germline CDR1 is DFQATT and CDR2 SNEGSKA (reference sequence). The CDR3 totals 17 residues. V trimming: 1 base; J trimming: 0 bases; junction bases outside the gene matches: 5. The CDR3 DNA reads TGCAGTGCTAGAGTACTAGCGGGGGGCCAAAGCACAGATACGCAGTATTTT. Translating it yields CSARVLAGGQSTDTQYF.

With regard to this clonotype: A much larger clone lies one base from this, so it may be a read error. The genes are TRBV4-3 and TRBJ1-3; tentatively, D is TRBD1 (6 bases). CDR1 and CDR2 (germline): LGHNA, YSLEER. This CDR3 has 16 amino acids. For the CDR3, the DNA is TGCGCCAGCGGCCAAGATGTTCGCCAGGGGGGAAACACCATATATTTT. It translates to CASGQDVRQGGNTIYF.

This clonotype was counted many times. This chain uses TRBV4-1 with TRBJ2-3, with a weak D call TRBD2 (6 bases). Germline CDR1 reads MGHRA; CDR2 reads YSYEKL. The germline V and J ends were trimmed by 0 bases and 5 bases, with 15 bases remaining between them. This CDR3 comprises 16 residues. Written as DNA, the CDR3 is TGCGCCAGCAGCCAAGATTTGGCCGGGGGTGGAGATACGCAGTATTTT. Encoded protein: CASSQDLAGGGDTQYF.

This clonotype was observed at least ten times. This chain joins TRBV5-8 and TRBJ1-2; 10 bases are shared with TRBD1. CDR1 and CDR2 from the germline V gene are SGHTS and YDEGEE. V lost 4 bases to trimming and J lost 4 bases; unmatched junction nucleotides: 7. CDR3 length: 15 amino acids. The CDR3 DNA sequence: TGTGCCAGCAGCAAAGGGACAGGGGCGGCCTATGGCTACACCTTC. It codes for CASSKGTGAAYGYTF.

This clonotype was detected only a few times. The chain links TRBV6-5 to TRBJ2-7; possible D gene TRBD2, 6 bases. CDR3 length: 14 amino acids. Germline V lookup: CDR1 MNHEY, CDR2 SVGAGI. The V end lost 2 bases, the J end lost 2 bases, and 10 bases lay between the germline ends. Written as DNA, the CDR3 is TGTGCCAGCAGTTACGGGGGGACCCCCTACGAGCAGTACTTC. Amino acid sequence: CASSYGGTPYEQYF.

The sample holds many counts of this clonotype. The rearrangement uses TRBV4-1 and TRBJ2-3; D might be TRBD1 (6 bases). V was trimmed by 5 bases and J by 0 bases, leaving 18 bases between them. Germline CDR1 reads MGHRA; CDR2 reads YSYEKL. The CDR3 totals 17 residues. CDR3 residues: CASSYPGTTSSTDTQYF. DNA of the CDR3: TGCGCCAGCAGCTATCCCGGGACAACTTCTAGCACAGATACGCAGTATTTT.

This clonotype was found many times. The rearrangement uses TRBV6-1 and TRBJ2-3; 8 nucleotides line up with TRBD1. The V and J ends lost 7 bases and 2 bases, in that order; junction bases with no gene match: 11. The germline CDR1 and CDR2 sequences are MNHNS and SASEGT. The CDR3 totals 16 residues. The CDR3 DNA is TGTGCCAGCAAACCAACAGGGGGTCCCTTCACAGATACGCAGTATTTT. It encodes CASKPTGGPFTDTQYF.